Presented here are 18 T cell receptor beta chains from one specimen sequenced in a study of cytomegalovirus exposure and HLA in healthy donors. With 60 Vbeta and 13 Jbeta primers, the PCR was carried out. TCRdb's table, derived via immunoSEQ multiplex PCR, lists solely in-frame clones and lacks some. The table lists some 150,000 clones, approximately 76% of them singletons. The sequencing input was PBMCs. The source is a man between 60 and 75 years old in good health and CMV-seronegative.

The chain recombines TRBV7-9 with TRBJ2-5, with 10 bases identical to TRBD1. Germline CDR1 is SEHNR and CDR2 is FQNEAQ (reference sequence). V shed 6 bases, J shed 4 bases, and the junction held 11 bases outside the gene matches. The CDR3 covers 16 residues. The DNA for the CDR3 is TGTGCCAGCAGTCAACCCCCGGGACAGGGGTCAGAGACCCAGTACTTC. It codes for CASSQPPGQGSETQYF.

This clone was counted a single time. The V gene is TRBV7-2, the J gene TRBJ2-7; D unclear. CDR3 length: 13 amino acids. From germline, CDR1 is SGHTA and CDR2 FQGNSA. Trimming stripped 8 bases from V and 7 bases from J, with 18 bases between. The CDR3 protein is CASGGSLYGEQYF. The CDR3 DNA sequence: TGTGCCAGCGGCGGCAGCCTATACGGTGAGCAGTACTTC.

The chain links TRBV28 to TRBJ2-7; maybe TRBD2 (7 bases). The CDR3 length is 14 residues. Trimming stripped 6 bases from V and 4 bases from J, with 16 bases between. Looked up from germline, CDR1 is MDHEN and CDR2 is SYDVKM. Here the CDR3 reads CASSQPGGAYEQYF. The CDR3 DNA follows: TGTGCCAGCAGCCAGCCGGGGGGCGCTTACGAGCAGTACTTC. The whole variable domain, remainder taken from reference TRBV28 and TRBJ2-7, is DVKVTQSSRYLVKRTGEKVFLECVQDMDHENMFWYRQDPGLGLRLIYFSYDVKMKEKGDIPEGYSVSREKKERFSLILESASTNQTSMYLCASSQPGGAYEQYFGPGTRLTVT.

V gene TRBV5-1 combines with J gene TRBJ2-7; TRBD2 matches at 14 bases. CDR3 length: 16 residues. Trimming cost V 0 bases and J 6 bases; bases outside gene matches: 5. The germline V gene encodes CDR1 SGHRS and CDR2 YFSETQ. DNA for the CDR3: TGCGCCAGCAGCTTGGCCGGGACTAGCGGGAGTGTCGAGCAGTACTTC. Translated, it gives CASSLAGTSGSVEQYF.

V usage is TRBV27 and J usage is TRBJ1-2, with 7 positions matching TRBD1. The length of the CDR3 is 14 residues. The V gene's germline CDR1 is MNHEY and CDR2 SMNVEV (reference sequence). The J segment lost 8 bases and the V segment lost 5 bases, leaving 11 bases of the junction unmatched. CDR3 bases: TGTGCCAGCAGTCCGGACAGGCGTAGGAACGGCTACACCTTC. Amino acids: CASSPDRRRNGYTF.

The chain carries TRBV4-1 and TRBJ2-4; D is perhaps TRBD2 (6 bases). The length of the CDR3 is 13 residues. V gave up 7 bases and J gave up 8 bases, with 15 bases separating them. Germline-derived CDR1 and CDR2 are MGHRA and YSYEKL. CDR3 nucleotide sequence: TGCGCCAGCATGGGAGGAGGGGCGGACATTCAGTACTTC. Encoded protein: CASMGGGADIQYF.

This clone was seen more than once but under ten times. In DNA form, the CDR3 reads TGCGCCAGCAGCCAAGATCCGCGGACAGGAACTAATGAAAAACTGTTTTTT. Its protein is CASSQDPRTGTNEKLFF. The chain carries TRBV4-3 and TRBJ1-4, with 7 bases lining up with TRBD1. V lost 0 bases to trimming and J lost 1 base; unmatched junction nucleotides: 5. Germline lookup yields CDR1 LGHNA and CDR2 YSLEER. The CDR3 length is 17 residues.

The V call is TRBV18, the J call TRBJ2-1; TRBD2 matches 9 bases. CDR1 KGHSH and CDR2 LQKENI come from the germline V gene. With 3 bases clipped from V and 12 bases from J, the junction kept 9 bases outside the gene matches. The CDR3 totals 14 residues. The CDR3 DNA sequence: TGTGCCAGCTCACCCCCAGGACTAGCGCTACTGCAGTTCTTC. Amino acids: CASSPPGLALLQFF.

The V call is TRBV7-6, the J call TRBJ2-5; D is ambiguous. Germline V CDR1 and CDR2: SGHVS, FNYEAQ. CDR3 length equals 13 residues. V lost 7 bases and J 5 bases, leaving 14 bases between the germline ends. The DNA of the CDR3 is TGTGCCAGCACCAAAAGCGCCCCGGAGACCCAGTACTTC. It encodes CASTKSAPETQYF.

CDR3 in DNA: TGTGCCAGCAGCGTAATAGGGGGAGGCTACACCTTC. As protein: CASSVIGGGYTF. The V call is TRBV9, the J call TRBJ1-2, with D tentatively TRBD1 (6 bases). Germline V CDR1 and CDR2: SGDLS, YYNGEE. The length of the CDR3 is 12 residues. The V gene lost 1 base and the J gene lost 8 bases, with 9 bases spanning the gap.

Here the CDR3 reads CASSLSGPYNEQFF. CDR3 nucleotides: TGTGCCAGCAGCTTAAGCGGCCCCTACAATGAGCAGTTCTTC. V gene TRBV11-2 combines with J gene TRBJ2-1, with D possibly TRBD2 on 5 matching bases. V was shortened by 2 bases and J by 2 bases, with 7 bases between the two germline ends. Germline V gene lookup returns CDR1 SGHAT and CDR2 FQNNGV. The CDR3 loop spans 14 amino acids.

This clone showed up just a few times. The chain carries TRBV27 and TRBJ1-5; D unclear. Germline CDR1 is MNHEY and CDR2 is SMNVEV (reference sequence). This CDR3 is 13 amino acids long. V lost 1 base to trimming and J lost 1 base, with 2 bases between them. In DNA, the CDR3 is TGTGCCAGCAGTTTATTAAGCAATCAGCCCCAGCATTTT. It yields the protein CASSLLSNQPQHF.

V is TRBV29-1 and J is TRBJ1-1; D remains ambiguous. Trimming took off 6 bases at V and 8 bases at J, with 10 bases between the two ends. The CDR3 covers 10 residues. Germline CDR1 and CDR2: SQVTM and ANQGSEA. Written as DNA, the CDR3 is TGCAGCGTCGCGGACTTCGAAGCTTTCTTT. It is translated as CSVADFEAFF.

The genes are TRBV10-3 and TRBJ2-3; 9 bases fit TRBD2. The CDR3 has 18 amino acids. V shed 2 bases and J 0 bases; nucleotides not matched to a gene: 9. Germline-derived CDR1 and CDR2 are ENHRY and SYGVKD. CDR3 DNA: TGTGCCATCAGTGAGGGGGGCGGGGGGGCCCCTAGCACAGATACGCAGTATTTT. It codes for CAISEGGGGAPSTDTQYF.

This clone was recorded once. This chain connects TRBV6-5 to TRBJ2-7; perhaps TRBD1 as D (6 bases). The CDR3 totals 14 residues. Germline V lookup: CDR1 MNHEY, CDR2 SVGAGI. V dropped 5 bases and J dropped 2 bases, with 13 bases sitting between them. CDR3 sequence: CASSPTQGPYEQYF. CDR3 sequence (DNA): TGTGCCAGCAGTCCCACACAGGGTCCCTACGAGCAGTACTTC.

The V and J genes are TRBV6-5 and TRBJ2-5, with TRBD1 matching over 12 bases. The germline V gene has CDR1 MNHEY and CDR2 SVGAGI. CDR3 length equals 15 residues. J gave up 5 bases and V 4 bases, and 5 bases lay outside the gene matches. CDR3 protein: CASSSGTGGYETQYF. The CDR3 DNA follows: TGTGCCAGCAGTTCCGGGACAGGGGGCTATGAGACCCAGTACTTC.

This chain joins TRBV7-9 and TRBJ2-3, with TRBD2 identical over 7 bases. From germline, CDR1 is SEHNR and CDR2 FQNEAQ (reference sequence). V lost 3 bases, J lost 2 bases, and 5 bases stayed unmatched. The length of the CDR3 is 15 residues. CDR3 amino acids: CASSFRTSPTDTQYF. The CDR3 bases are TGTGCCAGCAGCTTCCGGACTAGTCCCACAGATACGCAGTATTTT.

The rearrangement joins TRBV4-1 to TRBJ1-1; TRBD1 might be the D (5 bases). Germline CDR1 and CDR2: MGHRA and YSYEKL. The CDR3 has 15 residues. V lost 0 bases and J 4 bases, leaving 12 bases between the germline ends. The CDR3 loop is CASSQEGTGATEAFF. In DNA, the CDR3 is TGCGCCAGCAGCCAAGAAGGGACGGGAGCCACTGAAGCTTTCTTT.